These T cell receptor beta chains were read from a single sample in a study of T cell responses to AZD1222 COVID-19 vaccine. Assay: immunoSEQ multiplex PCR; the TCRdb copy retains only in-frame clones and omits some. Of 85,000 to 90,000 clones in the sample, 88% were seen once. Here the sequenced sample was peripheral blood, taken on day 0 of AZD1222 vaccination. These receptors all come from an adult in good health. Both conserved end residues are part of each CDR3. Each record gives: clone size, D gene, V gene, CDR3 length, J gene, CDR3 DNA, CDR3 protein. The D gene is left open where the match is weak. The size of a clone is reported for some rows only, either as once, few or many, or as a class for expanded clones.

NA	NA	TRBV7-8	13	TRBJ1-1	TGTGCCAGTGGACGCGGGGGAACCACTGAAGCTTTCTTT	CASGRGGTTEAFF
NA	TRBD1	TRBV20-1	13	TRBJ1-2	TGCAGTGCTAGTACCAGGGGGACGGGTGGCTACACCTTC	CSASTRGTGGYTF
NA	TRBD2	TRBV19	15	TRBJ2-3	TGTGCCAGTAGTCGGGACTACCTTTCCACAGATACGCAGTATTTT	CASSRDYLSTDTQYF
NA	NA	TRBV18	14	TRBJ2-1	TGTGCCAGCTCACCACTCGGACAGAACAATGAGCAGTTCTTC	CASSPLGQNNEQFF
NA	NA	TRBV9	15	TRBJ2-1	TGTGCCAGCAGCCCGGGTGGGCTCTCCTACAATGAGCAGTTCTTC	CASSPGGLSYNEQFF
NA	NA	TRBV5-4	14	TRBJ1-1	TGTGCCAGCAGCTTGGTTCCTGAGGGTCCCGAAGCTTTCTTT	CASSLVPEGPEAFF
NA	NA	TRBV9	16	TRBJ2-1	TGTGCCAGCAGCGTAGTGGGGATACCCTCCTACAATGAGCAGTTCTTC	CASSVVGIPSYNEQFF
NA	TRBD1	TRBV25-1	13	TRBJ1-2	TGTGCCAGCACCGACAGGGGTACCTATGGCTACACCTTC	CASTDRGTYGYTF
NA	NA	TRBV6-1	13	TRBJ1-2	TGTGCCAGCAGTGAAATGGGAGACTCTGGCTACACCTTC	CASSEMGDSGYTF
NA	TRBD2	TRBV19	14	TRBJ2-3	TGTGCCAGTAGAACTAGCGGGAGTTTCGATACGCAGTATTTT	CASRTSGSFDTQYF
once	NA	TRBV28	19	TRBJ1-2	TGTGCCAGCAGTTTAATTGTGGGGCGAGAGGGGGGTTCAATGTATGGCTACACCTTC	CASSLIVGREGGSMYGYTF
NA	TRBD2	TRBV7-2	16	TRBJ2-7	TGTGCCAGCAGCCCAAGAGTACTAGCGGGCACCTACGAGCAGTACTTC	CASSPRVLAGTYEQYF
NA	TRBD1	TRBV11-3	17	TRBJ1-3	TGTGCCAGCAGCCTAGGGACAGCCGTAATCTCTGGAAACACCATATATTTT	CASSLGTAVISGNTIYF
NA	NA	TRBV4-3	15	TRBJ2-3	TGCGCCAGCAGCCAAGATGGCAGATTAACAGATACGCAGTATTTT	CASSQDGRLTDTQYF
NA	NA	TRBV19	13	TRBJ1-2	TGTGCCAGTAGTCCCAGCTGGGTTCATGGCTACACCTTC	CASSPSWVHGYTF
NA	NA	TRBV2	18	TRBJ2-2	TGTGCCAGCAAGAGAGTAAAGGGAGCAGGGTGGGACACCGGGGAGCTGTTTTTT	CASKRVKGAGWDTGELFF
NA	NA	TRBV6-6	15	TRBJ1-5	TGTGCCAGCAGTTTAGGAGGATCGGGCAATCAGCCCCAGCATTTT	CASSLGGSGNQPQHF
NA	NA	TRBV7-9	14	TRBJ2-7	TGTGCCAGCAGTTTCGGCGCCCGCTCCTACGAGCAGTACTTC	CASSFGARSYEQYF
NA	NA	TRBV4-2	13	TRBJ1-1	TGTGCCAGCAGGCACACAGCGAACACTGAAGCTTTCTTT	CASRHTANTEAFF
NA	NA	TRBV9	16	TRBJ2-3	TGTGCCAGCAGCGGTACTTTGACCATCCCCACAGATACGCAGTATTTT	CASSGTLTIPTDTQYF
once	NA	TRBV27	14	TRBJ2-1	TGTGCCAGCAGTCTCGGGACCTCCTACAATGAGCAGTTCTTC	CASSLGTSYNEQFF
NA	NA	TRBV7-9	13	TRBJ1-1	TGTGCCAGCAGCCGTCTGTCGGGCACTGAAGCTTTCTTT	CASSRLSGTEAFF
NA	NA	TRBV4-3	15	TRBJ2-5	TGCGCCAGCAGCCCCTCCCTGAGCGGACAAGAGACCCAGTACTTC	CASSPSLSGQETQYF
NA	TRBD1	TRBV30	14	TRBJ1-6	TGTGCCTGGAGAGTAGACAGGGGGAAGGCACCCCTCCACTTT	CAWRVDRGKAPLHF
NA	NA	TRBV7-9	14	TRBJ2-7	TGTGCCAGCAGCCCAACCGGGGGTACCTACGAGCAGTACTTC	CASSPTGGTYEQYF
NA	NA	TRBV27	15	TRBJ1-6	TGTGCCAGCAGGAACAGGGCTATCTATAATTCACCCCTCCACTTT	CASRNRAIYNSPLHF
few	TRBD1	TRBV15	14	TRBJ1-2	TGTGCCACCAGCAGAGATGGACAGGTCTGGGGCTACACCTTC	CATSRDGQVWGYTF
NA	NA	TRBV5-1	14	TRBJ1-1	TGCGCCAGCAGCTTCGGGGGCATGAACACTGAAGCTTTCTTT	CASSFGGMNTEAFF
few	NA	TRBV7-2	16	TRBJ1-1	TGTGCCAGCAGCTTAACAGGGTTTGGGATGAACACTGAAGCTTTCTTT	CASSLTGFGMNTEAFF
NA	TRBD1	TRBV5-1	18	TRBJ1-5	TGCGCCAGCAGCTTGGGTCCGGGACAGGGGGCGGGCAATCAGCCCCAGCATTTT	CASSLGPGQGAGNQPQHF
few	TRBD1	TRBV9	15	TRBJ1-2	TGTGCCAGCAGCGTAGAGGCAGGGGGTCTCTATGGCTACACCTTC	CASSVEAGGLYGYTF
NA	NA	TRBV28	14	TRBJ1-4	TGTGCCAGCAGACCACAGGGTGATAATGAAAAACTGTTTTTT	CASRPQGDNEKLFF
NA	NA	TRBV30	14	TRBJ2-7	TGTGCCTGGAGTGTTTCAGCGACAAAATACGAGCAGTACTTC	CAWSVSATKYEQYF
NA	NA	TRBV19	14	TRBJ2-2	TGTGCCAGTAGTATTCCCGGGGGATCCGGGGAGCTGTTTTTT	CASSIPGGSGELFF
once	NA	TRBV27	17	TRBJ2-1	TGTGCCAGCAGCGCCCGGGCGGGACAAACTACCTACAATGAGCAGTTCTTC	CASSARAGQTTYNEQFF
NA	NA	TRBV19	11	TRBJ2-1	TGTGCCAGTAGTAAATACAATGAGCAGTTCTTC	CASSKYNEQFF
NA	NA	TRBV7-9	12	TRBJ1-5	TGTGCCAGCAGCTTAGCGTGGGAGCCCCAGCATTTT	CASSLAWEPQHF
NA	NA	TRBV11-3	13	TRBJ2-3	TGTGCCAGCAGCTTAGGTCAAGTAGATACGCAGTATTTT	CASSLGQVDTQYF
NA	NA	TRBV11-2	14	TRBJ2-1	TGTGCCAGCATGGGCGGGTTATCCTACAATGAGCAGTTCTTC	CASMGGLSYNEQFF
NA	TRBD2	TRBV9	13	TRBJ2-1	TGTGCCAGCAGCTCCGCCGGGACTACTGAGCAGTTCTTC	CASSSAGTTEQFF
NA	NA	TRBV2	14	TRBJ2-2	TGTGCCAGCAGTGTCCAGGGGCACACCGGGGAGCTGTTTTTT	CASSVQGHTGELFF
NA	NA	TRBV6-6	15	TRBJ1-5	TGTGCCAGCAGTTCCACACCCCGACGGGATCAGCCCCAGCATTTT	CASSSTPRRDQPQHF
NA	NA	TRBV5-1	15	TRBJ2-7	TGCGCCAGCAGCCCCGGGGGACGCCTGACCTACGAGCAGTACTTC	CASSPGGRLTYEQYF
NA	NA	TRBV19	15	TRBJ1-6	TGTGCCAGTAGTGGTCGGGGGCAGGAGGATTCACCCCTCCACTTT	CASSGRGQEDSPLHF
NA	NA	TRBV7-8	13	TRBJ2-5	TGTGCCAGCAGCTCTGGCACAGCAGAGACCCAGTACTTC	CASSSGTAETQYF
NA	TRBD1	TRBV3-1/TRBV3-2	15	TRBJ1-1	TGTGCCAGCAGCTTAGCGGGACAGGGCGTTCCTGAAGCTTTCTTT	CASSLAGQGVPEAFF
NA	NA	TRBV5-6	12	TRBJ1-2	TGTGCCAGCAGCTTGGCAGGAGATGGCTACACCTTC	CASSLAGDGYTF
once	NA	TRBV7-9	15	TRBJ2-2	TGTGCCAGCGTGCTTGGACGGGCGGACACCGGGGAGCTGTTTTTT	CASVLGRADTGELFF
NA	NA	TRBV7-9	14	TRBJ2-1	TGTGCCAGCAGCTTAGGGGCAGGCTACAATGAGCAGTTCTTC	CASSLGAGYNEQFF
once	NA	TRBV28	12	TRBJ2-5	TGTGCCAGCGGGACCCGGGTAGAGACCCAGTACTTC	CASGTRVETQYF
NA	NA	TRBV19	15	TRBJ2-1	TGTGCCAGTAGTATAGGGGCGGAGTCCTACAATGAGCAGTTCTTC	CASSIGAESYNEQFF
NA	TRBD1	TRBV19	16	TRBJ2-2	TGTGCCAGTAGTATAACGGGACAGGGGGCGTTCGGGGAGCTGTTTTTT	CASSITGQGAFGELFF